This T cell receptor (beta chain) is drawn from a study of identical twins. Regarding the study as a whole: Reduced insertions were recorded for abundant cord blood beta clonotypes, with no such pattern in memory repertoires. Out-of-frame TCR alpha sharing observed in monozygotic twins exceeded model estimates. The authors drew conclusions from cross-sectional statistical analysis rather than following the same donors.

TCRdb reprocessed the 5' RACE reads with MiXCR, giving one entry per CDR3 protein. The top ten clones hold more than 3% of a sample with about 260,000 distinct CDR3 sequences, approximately 7% of them seen once. There are a few counts of this clonotype. Its antigen is unidentified. V was clipped by 0 bases and J by 5 bases, with 8 bases between them. From germline, CDR1 is DFQATT and CDR2 SNEGSKA (reference sequence). The CDR3 length is 13 residues. The data also belong to a second study, concerning yellow fever vaccine responses in identical twins. In that study: After vaccination, twins' T cell response reportedly seemed partly convergent, partly personalized.

The chain couples TRBV20-1 to TRBJ2-1; the D gene is possibly TRBD1 (7 bases). This sequence was found in a woman between 18 and 30 years old in good health. Sequencing used memory (CD45RO+) T cells sorted from blood. The CDR3 region is CSARDRGDNEQFF. The CDR3 DNA follows: TGCAGTGCTAGAGACAGGGGGGACAATGAGCAGTTCTTC.